This T cell receptor beta chain comes out of a study of T cells in Graves' hyperthyroidism and ophthalmopathy (dated by TCRdb to the late 2010s). Broadly, across the study: Peripheral blood samples were taken at the time of initial diagnosis, prior to any treatment. A discovery cohort of around 98 patients, about 44 with Graves' ophthalmopathy and about 58 with stable Graves' hyperthyroidism, was used to find distinguishing TCR V-J signatures. Whether ophthalmopathy could be predicted prospectively was tested in an independent validation cohort made up of 18 to 20 hyperthyroidism patients plus 17 patients who later progressed to ophthalmopathy. The 100 or so discovery patients were divided at random into training and test sets in a 7:3 ratio. In addition, the study compared T-cell repertoires in thyroid tissue and in blood from roughly six Graves' hyperthyroidism patients. After blood sampling, hyperthyroidism patients were treated with methimazole at a starting dose of 30 mg daily, and ophthalmopathy patients were treated with high-dose intravenous methylprednisolone. The paper describes TCR Vbeta CDR3 sequencing of some 130 peripheral blood samples, made up of 43 ophthalmopathy patients, over 70 hyperthyroidism patients and roughly 17 progressor patients. Study-wide conclusions, independent of this receptor: In cross-validation, a model built on a 13 V-J signature told ophthalmopathy apart from stable hyperthyroidism with 87.88% sensitivity and approximately 84% specificity, and in testing the same model reached 80%/75%. Most expanded thyroid clonotypes (frequency above 0.001) were also found in blood, which suggests that blood repertoires may mirror thyroid immune responses. In validation, progression to ophthalmopathy was predicted by the model with nearly 71% sensitivity and roughly 72% specificity, a median of approximately 6.5 months before onset. Sample size was not statistically predetermined, and blinding of investigators to group allocation was not performed.

TCR beta CDR3 regions were amplified from RNA transcripts. The TCR CDR3 was subjected to a first round of RT-PCR using the HTBI primer set and the Qiagen OneStep RT-PCR kit. The libraries were constructed in a second round of multiplex PCR and then size-selected and purified. Sequencing of the libraries was done on an Illumina HiSeq2000 using paired-end 100 bp reads. The paper's data handling went like this. SOAPnuke was used to process the raw data, throwing out any read that contained adapters or uncalled bases, had a mean Phred below 15, or lacked an exact constant-primer or identifier match. High-quality paired reads were merged using COPE v1.2.5, and each unique nucleotide sequence was defined as a clonotype. MiTCR v1.1 was used to align the clonotypes against IMGT TRBV, TRBD and TRBJ reference segments. The analysis was restricted to V-J combinations with a frequency above 0.0001, which together covered 98% to 99.2% of the repertoires. The TCS score was defined as F50 (clonal expansion) divided by E x V (chaos), with BLOSUM62-based TCRdist calculated between CDR3 peptides within each V-J. Welch's t-statistics and random forest reduced roughly 540 V-J features to 10 to 15, which were used in a naive Bayes classifier (R e1071). In-frame beta chains were kept once TCRdb had trimmed the public reads at Q25 with fastp and called clones with MiXCR. CDR3 protein sequences are deduplicated, and each keeps its most common genes and DNA. TCRdb, not the original authors, processed these V and J calls. For this sample the table gives about 340,000 distinct CDR3 sequences, of which over 15% were detected only once. About 53% of the sample goes to the ten largest clones.

Stable Graves' hyperthyroidism was defined as no progression to ophthalmopathy during 18 months of follow-up. Hyperthyroidism patients were newly diagnosed, had a disease duration of under 2 months, and were aged 18 to 65 years. Any patient with an uncontrolled infection, another autoimmune disease, pregnancy or lactation was excluded. Diagnoses were established on the basis of clinical symptoms, serum thyroxine and TRAb, thyroid ultrasound, and orbital computed tomography. PBMCs were isolated from about 10 ml of fresh peripheral blood by Ficoll-Paque density gradient centrifugation. Total RNA was extracted with Trizol reagent, and quality was checked on an Agilent 2100 Bioanalyzer. This clonotype was seen only once. The target of this receptor is not known. Qualities for individual bases were not recorded, and no much larger clone is one base off. One read yields weak evidence. The CDR3 numbers 19 residues from cysteine through phenylalanine. The kept DNA is CDR3 alone, 57 bases in frame from the first base. Looking up the germline V gene yields CDR1 MNHEY and CDR2 SVGAGI. The germline V and J ends show losses of 0 bases and 4 bases respectively, and no gene match explains 15 bases of the junction.

The origin of this receptor is a woman in her 50s with Graves' hyperthyroidism. Material for sequencing was blood. This receptor chain uses TRBV6-5 and TRBJ2-1; TRBD2 matches 7 bases in the middle. In nucleotide form, the sequence is TGTGCCAGCAGTTACTCTTTTGGGTCCGTGGCGGGAGAGTACAATGAGCAGTTCTTC. Translated, it gives CASSYSFGSVAGEYNEQFF.